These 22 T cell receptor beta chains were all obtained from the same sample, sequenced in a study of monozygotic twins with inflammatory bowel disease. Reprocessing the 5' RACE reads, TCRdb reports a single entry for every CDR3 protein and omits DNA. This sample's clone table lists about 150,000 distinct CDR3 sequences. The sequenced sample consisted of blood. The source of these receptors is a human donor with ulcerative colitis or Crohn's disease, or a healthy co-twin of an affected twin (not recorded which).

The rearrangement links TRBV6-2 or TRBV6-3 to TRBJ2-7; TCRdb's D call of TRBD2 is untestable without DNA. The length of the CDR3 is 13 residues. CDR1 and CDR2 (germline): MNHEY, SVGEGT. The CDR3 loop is CASSYPLAYEQYF.

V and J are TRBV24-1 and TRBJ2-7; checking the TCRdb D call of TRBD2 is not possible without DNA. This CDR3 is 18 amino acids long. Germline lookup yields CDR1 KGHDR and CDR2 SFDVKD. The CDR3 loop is CATSDSQRLAGELYEQYF.

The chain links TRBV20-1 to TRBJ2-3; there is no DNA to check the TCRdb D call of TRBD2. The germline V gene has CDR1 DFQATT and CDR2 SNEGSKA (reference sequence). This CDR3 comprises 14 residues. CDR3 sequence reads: CSARMAGVTDTQYF.

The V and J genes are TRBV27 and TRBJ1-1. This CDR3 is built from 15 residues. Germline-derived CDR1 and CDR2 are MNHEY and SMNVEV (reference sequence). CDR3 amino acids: CASSFVLGGDTEAFF.

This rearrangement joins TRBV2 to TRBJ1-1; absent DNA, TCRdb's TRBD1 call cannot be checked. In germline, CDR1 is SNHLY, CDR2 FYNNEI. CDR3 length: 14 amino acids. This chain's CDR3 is CASRATGGSTEAFF.

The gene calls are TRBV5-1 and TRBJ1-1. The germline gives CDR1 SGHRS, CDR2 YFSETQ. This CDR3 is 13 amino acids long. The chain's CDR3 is CASSLDSSAEAFF.

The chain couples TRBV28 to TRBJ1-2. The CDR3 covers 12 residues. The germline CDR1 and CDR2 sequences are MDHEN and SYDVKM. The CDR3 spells CASSWQHYGYTF.

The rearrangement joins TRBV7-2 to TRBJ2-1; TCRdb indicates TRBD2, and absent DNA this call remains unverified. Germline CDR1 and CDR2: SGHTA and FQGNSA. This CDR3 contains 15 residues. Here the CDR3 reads CASSYTSGSFNEQFF.

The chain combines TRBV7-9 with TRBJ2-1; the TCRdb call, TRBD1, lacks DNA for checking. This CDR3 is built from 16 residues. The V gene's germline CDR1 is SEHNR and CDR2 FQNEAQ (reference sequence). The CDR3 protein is CASSERTGTVNNEQFF.

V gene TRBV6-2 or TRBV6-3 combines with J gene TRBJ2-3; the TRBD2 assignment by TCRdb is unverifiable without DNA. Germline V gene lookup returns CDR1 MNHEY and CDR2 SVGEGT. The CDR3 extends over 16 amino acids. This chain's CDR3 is CASSGTSGRVSDTQYF.

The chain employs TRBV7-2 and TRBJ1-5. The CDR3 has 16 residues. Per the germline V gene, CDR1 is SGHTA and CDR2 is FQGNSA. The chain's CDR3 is CASSQLGAGGVQPQHF.

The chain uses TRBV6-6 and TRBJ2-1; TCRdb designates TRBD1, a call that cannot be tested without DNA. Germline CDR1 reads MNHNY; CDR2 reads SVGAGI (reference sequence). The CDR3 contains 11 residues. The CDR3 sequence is CASRQDRGQFF.

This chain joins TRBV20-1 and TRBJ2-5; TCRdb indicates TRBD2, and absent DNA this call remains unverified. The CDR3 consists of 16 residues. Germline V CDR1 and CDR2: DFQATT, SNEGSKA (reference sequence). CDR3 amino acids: CSAPELAGLTQETQYF.

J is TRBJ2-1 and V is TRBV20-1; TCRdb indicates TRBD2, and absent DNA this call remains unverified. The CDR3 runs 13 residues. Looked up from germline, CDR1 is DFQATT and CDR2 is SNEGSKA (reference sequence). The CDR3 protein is CSAPGGRYNEQFF.

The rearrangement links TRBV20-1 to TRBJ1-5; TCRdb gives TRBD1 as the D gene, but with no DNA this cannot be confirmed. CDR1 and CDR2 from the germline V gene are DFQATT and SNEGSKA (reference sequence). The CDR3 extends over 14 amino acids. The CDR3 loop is CSARGGQAVGPQHF.

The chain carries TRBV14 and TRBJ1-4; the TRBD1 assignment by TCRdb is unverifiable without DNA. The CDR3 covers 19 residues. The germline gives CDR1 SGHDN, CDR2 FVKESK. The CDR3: CASSQDETGGYDLDEKLFF.

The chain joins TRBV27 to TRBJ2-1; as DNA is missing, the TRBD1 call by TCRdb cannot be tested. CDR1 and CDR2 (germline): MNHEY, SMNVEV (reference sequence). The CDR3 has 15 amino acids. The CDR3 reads CASSLIGAAYNEQFF.

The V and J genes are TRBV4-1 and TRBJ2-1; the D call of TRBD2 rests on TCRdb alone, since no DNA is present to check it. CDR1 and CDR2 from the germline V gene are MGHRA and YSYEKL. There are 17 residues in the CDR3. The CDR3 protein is CASSQDTASGTYNEQFF.

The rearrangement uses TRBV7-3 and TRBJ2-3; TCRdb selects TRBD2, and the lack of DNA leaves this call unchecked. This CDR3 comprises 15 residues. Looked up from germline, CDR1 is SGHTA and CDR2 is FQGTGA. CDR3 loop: CASSQTGLSTDTQYF.

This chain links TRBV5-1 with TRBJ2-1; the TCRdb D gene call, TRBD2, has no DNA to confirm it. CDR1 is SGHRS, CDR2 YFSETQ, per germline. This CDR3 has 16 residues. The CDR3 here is CASSLVLADSYNEQFF.

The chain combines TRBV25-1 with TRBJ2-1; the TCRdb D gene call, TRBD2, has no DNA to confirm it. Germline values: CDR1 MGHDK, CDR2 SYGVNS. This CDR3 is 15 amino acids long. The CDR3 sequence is CASSVWASDYNEQFF. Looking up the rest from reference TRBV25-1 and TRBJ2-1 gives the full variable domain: EADIYQTPRYLVIGTGKKITLECSQTMGHDKMYWYQQDPGMELHLIHYSYGVNSTEKGDLSSESTVSRIRTEHFPLTLESARPSHTSQYLCASSVWASDYNEQFFGPGTRLTVL.

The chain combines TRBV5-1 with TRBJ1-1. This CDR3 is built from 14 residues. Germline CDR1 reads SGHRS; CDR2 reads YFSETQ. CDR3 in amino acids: CASSLAFSNTEAFF.